These 5 T cell receptor beta chains share one sample of origin, sequenced in a study of tumor-infiltrating lymphocytes in localized non-small cell lung cancer. Measured with immunoSEQ multiplex PCR; TCRdb has only the in-frame clones, and not every one. The table records 25,000 to 30,000 clones, 80% to 90% of them present only once. Sequencing was done on a sample of lung tumor tissue. These receptors came from a human donor with non-small cell lung cancer.

There are a few counts of this clone. This chain joins TRBV4-1 and TRBJ2-7, with D possibly being TRBD1 (6 bases). From germline, CDR1 is MGHRA and CDR2 YSYEKL. Trimming stripped 0 bases from V and 4 bases from J, with 7 bases between. The CDR3 covers 13 residues. For the CDR3, the DNA is TGCGCCAGCAGCCAAGATAGGGGGTACGAGCAGTACTTC. Amino acid sequence: CASSQDRGYEQYF.

The chain couples TRBV7-9 to TRBJ2-5; no reliable D call. This CDR3 comprises 14 residues. Germline assignment: CDR1 SEHNR and CDR2 FQNEAQ (reference sequence). Trimming removed 1 base from V and 2 bases from J, with 8 bases in between. CDR3 protein: CASSLDSVQETQYF. The CDR3 region has the DNA TGTGCCAGCAGCTTAGACAGCGTACAAGAGACCCAGTACTTC.

This clone has more than one count but fewer than ten. This chain uses TRBV6-5 with TRBJ2-3, with no clear D. The CDR3 has 11 amino acids. In germline, CDR1 is MNHEY, CDR2 SVGAGI. V was shortened by 8 bases and J by 2 bases, with 5 bases between the two germline ends. The CDR3 protein is CASSHTDTQYF. The CDR3 coding sequence is TGTGCCAGCTCCCACACAGATACGCAGTATTTT.

This sequence joins TRBV11-3 and TRBJ2-7, with 11 bases identical to TRBD1. The CDR3 covers 14 residues. CDR1 is SGHNT, CDR2 YENEEA, per germline. V gave up 5 bases and J gave up 2 bases; unmatched junction bases: 2. CDR3 DNA: TGTGCCAGCAGCGGACAGGGGGCCGCCTACGAGCAGTACTTC. It encodes CASSGQGAAYEQYF.

A few counts support this clone. This rearrangement joins TRBV29-1 to TRBJ2-2; tentatively, D is TRBD2 (7 bases). Germline assignment: CDR1 SQVTM and CDR2 ANQGSEA. The CDR3 spans 14 residues. Trimming stripped 5 bases from V and 4 bases from J, with 14 bases between. In DNA form, the CDR3 reads TGCAGCGTTTTCCCGGGGGGCGGCACCGGGGAGCTGTTTTTT. Amino acids: CSVFPGGGTGELFF.